This T cell receptor beta chain originates from a study of blood T cell repertoires in COVID-19. There are 15 residues in the CDR3. Germline CDR1 MNHEY, CDR2 SVGAGI. The trim removed 6 bases at V and 4 bases at J, leaving 9 bases unmatched. Seattle's cohort entered during active infection and was followed longitudinally. In the original processing: Nucleated cell number was recorded as an estimate derived from reference gene primer amplification. Sequencing was performed with immunoSEQ multiplex PCR; in TCRdb, only in-frame clones are kept and a portion is missing. The V and J calls and clone size were taken over from that table, and D and trimming were inferred from the DNA. This sample yields roughly 400,000 clones, of which more than 70% are seen a single time; 2% to 2.5% belongs to the top ten.

The chain recombines TRBV6-5 with TRBJ1-3; 7 bases are shared with TRBD1. Sequencing used peripheral blood. This TCR was recovered from a woman aged 55-70 years with COVID-19, enrolled during active disease. The CDR3 protein is CASRPIQGLGNTIYF. CDR3 in DNA: TGTGCCAGCAGACCAATACAGGGGTTGGGAAACACCATATATTTT.